The 32 T cell receptor beta chains given below trace back to one sample, sequenced in a study of PD-1 blockade in classical Hodgkin lymphoma. Every one of the patients relapsed after autologous stem cell transplantation (brentuximab vedotin exposure was variable). The protocol was immunoSEQ multiplex PCR, while the TCRdb copy is restricted to in-frame clones and leaves out a portion. The sample contains 13,000 or so clones, over 80% of which appear only once. This sample comprised peripheral blood mononuclear cells (PBMCs), obtained at baseline. The receptors were gathered from a human donor with classical Hodgkin lymphoma.

The gene calls are TRBV11-3 and TRBJ1-1; D gene ambiguous. Germline V CDR1 and CDR2: SGHNT, YENEEA. The CDR3 loop spans 12 amino acids. Trimming took off 0 bases at V and 6 bases at J, with 5 bases between the two ends. CDR3 sequence reads: CASSLENSEAFF. DNA for the CDR3: TGTGCCAGCAGCTTAGAAAATTCTGAAGCTTTCTTT.

This chain links TRBV10-2 with TRBJ2-7; D remains ambiguous. CDR1 WSHSY and CDR2 SAAADI come from the germline V gene. Trimming stripped 4 bases from V and 7 bases from J, with 17 bases between. The CDR3 contains 14 residues. CDR3 loop: CASSGPVMGSEQYF. CDR3 in DNA: TGCGCCAGCAGTGGGCCCGTAATGGGATCTGAGCAGTACTTC.

V and J are TRBV18 and TRBJ1-4, with unresolved D. Trimming stripped 2 bases from V and 6 bases from J, with 13 bases between. The CDR3 spans 15 residues. The germline gives CDR1 KGHSH, CDR2 LQKENI. CDR3 sequence (DNA): TGTGCCAGCTCACCATCCAGGCTCTCCGATGAAAAACTGTTTTTT. Its protein is CASSPSRLSDEKLFF.

Turning to this clone: Other DNA sequences in this sample translate to the same CDR3. The chain recombines TRBV7-2 with TRBJ1-1; D uncertain. V lost 2 bases, J lost 1 base, and 8 bases lay in between. Per the germline V gene, CDR1 is SGHTA and CDR2 is FQGNSA. The length of the CDR3 is 14 residues. The DNA for the CDR3 is TGTGCCAGCAGCTTATTAAACAAGAACACTGAAGCTTTCTTT. Amino acid sequence: CASSLLNKNTEAFF.

This clone was counted once. The gene calls are TRBV27 and TRBJ2-3, with D possibly called TRBD1 or TRBD2 (5 bases each). Germline V gene lookup returns CDR1 MNHEY and CDR2 SMNVEV (reference sequence). This CDR3 region has 21 residues. The ends were cut back, 4 bases at V and 1 base at J, with 30 bases in the middle. The CDR3 DNA reads TGTGCCAGCAGTTCAGTTTTTGCCGAGGGCAGGGAAGGGAGACGCACAGATACGCAGTATTTT. It codes for CASSSVFAEGREGRRTDTQYF.

The chain carries TRBV30 and TRBJ2-3, with a possible D match to TRBD2 (7 bases). Germline CDR1 is GTSNPN and CDR2 is SVGIG (reference sequence). This CDR3 has 15 residues. V was trimmed by 4 bases and J by 3 bases, leaving 17 bases between them. Here the CDR3 DNA reads TGTGCCTGGAATGGGGGCGGGAGCAGTACAGATACGCAGTATTTT. This translates into CAWNGGGSSTDTQYF. Using reference TRBV30 and TRBJ2-3 for the parts outside the CDR3, the full variable domain is SQTIHQWPATLVQPVGSPLSLECTVEGTSNPNLYWYRQAAGRGLQLLFYSVGIGQISSEVPQNLSASRPQDRQFILSSKKLLLSDSGFYLCAWNGGGSSTDTQYFGPGTRLTVL.

This rearrangement joins TRBV5-6 to TRBJ2-2, with TRBD2 as a possible D gene (6 bases). CDR3 length equals 15 residues. The germline gives CDR1 SGHDT, CDR2 YYEEEE. V was cut by 4 bases and J by 5 bases, with 15 bases left in between. DNA of the CDR3: TGTGCCAGCAGCCTACGGAGGAGGGCTACCGGGGAGCTGTTTTTT. Its protein is CASSLRRRATGELFF. Full variable domain (rest looked up from reference TRBV5-6 and TRBJ2-2): DAGVTQSPTHLIKTRGQQVTLRCSPKSGHDTVSWYQQALGQGPQFIFQYYEEEERQRGNFPDRFSGHQFPNYSSELNVNALLLGDSALYLCASSLRRRATGELFFGEGSRLTVL.

The chain has TRBV27 and TRBJ2-1; D is uncertain. Deletions cut 5 bases from V and 2 bases from J, with 1 base between. Germline loops: CDR1 MNHEY, CDR2 SMNVEV (reference sequence). CDR3 length equals 11 residues. The DNA of the CDR3 is TGTGCCAGCAGTACCTACAATGAGCAGTTCTTC. Protein: CASSTYNEQFF.

This clone is medium-sized. The chain combines TRBV7-9 with TRBJ2-7; D possibly corresponds to TRBD1 (5 bases). The CDR3 spans 11 residues. Germline V gene data show CDR1 as SEHNR and CDR2 as FQNEAQ (reference sequence). V lost 11 bases to trimming and J lost 3 bases, with 11 bases between them. CDR3 nucleotides: TGTGCCGGCGACAGAGGCTACGAGCAGTACTTC. It is translated as CAGDRGYEQYF. Together with reference TRBV7-9 and TRBJ2-7, the CDR3 gives the full variable domain: DTGVSQNPRHKITKRGQNVTFRCDPISEHNRLYWYRQTLGQGPEFLTYFQNEAQLEKSRLLSDRFSAERPKGSFSTLEIQRTEQGDSAMYLCAGDRGYEQYFGPGTRLTVT.

The V and J genes are TRBV5-6 and TRBJ2-1; 9 nucleotides align to TRBD1. Germline V gives CDR1 SGHDT, CDR2 YYEEEE. The V gene end was trimmed by 4 bases and the J gene end by 6 bases; junction bases not matched to a gene: 11. The CDR3 has 16 residues. The CDR3 DNA reads TGTGCCAGCAGCACTAATACCGGGACAGGGATCAATGAGCAGTTCTTC. It specifies CASSTNTGTGINEQFF.

The chain employs TRBV7-9 and TRBJ2-3; no reliable D call. Germline assignment: CDR1 SEHNR and CDR2 FQNEAQ (reference sequence). The CDR3 covers 12 residues. The ends were cut back, 1 base at V and 9 bases at J, with 8 bases in the middle. The CDR3: CASSLVGMTQYF. For the CDR3, the DNA is TGTGCCAGCAGCTTAGTGGGGATGACGCAGTATTTT.

The sample holds a few counts of this clone. The chain combines TRBV4-3 with TRBJ2-5; 11 bases match TRBD1. V was clipped by 0 bases and J by 3 bases; unmatched bases: 3. CDR3 length equals 16 residues. Looked up from germline, CDR1 is LGHNA and CDR2 is YSLEER. In nucleotides, the CDR3 is TGCGCCAGCAGCCAAGATCCGGGACAGGGGGAAGAGACCCAGTACTTC. Translation gives CASSQDPGQGEETQYF.

This clone was counted once. The CDR3 DNA is TGTGCCAGCTCACTATCTTCAGCTGAAGCTTTCTTT. This translates into CASSLSSAEAFF. The rearrangement joins TRBV18 to TRBJ1-1; D gene ambiguous. From germline, CDR1 is KGHSH and CDR2 LQKENI. Trimming cost V 4 bases and J 6 bases, with 9 bases left between them. This CDR3 has 12 residues.

The chain employs TRBV20-1 and TRBJ2-5, with 7 bases lining up with TRBD2. Germline CDR1 is DFQATT and CDR2 is SNEGSKA (reference sequence). V lost 8 bases and J lost 9; bases outside the gene matches: 9. The CDR3 loop spans 11 amino acids. CDR3 sequence: CSKAGLGAQYF. In DNA form, the CDR3 reads TGCAGTAAAGCCGGACTAGGGGCCCAGTACTTC.

This clone is a singleton in its sample. The chain couples TRBV4-1 to TRBJ2-2; D ambiguous. Looked up from germline, CDR1 is MGHRA and CDR2 is YSYEKL. V gave up 0 bases and J gave up 6 bases, with 8 bases separating them. CDR3 size: 14 residues. This chain's CDR3 is CASSQDPVPGELFF. The CDR3, as DNA: TGCGCCAGCAGCCAAGACCCGGTTCCCGGGGAGCTGTTTTTT.

The CDR3 region is CSVEVIHNTEAFF. Here the CDR3 DNA reads TGCAGCGTGGAGGTCATTCATAACACTGAAGCTTTCTTT. The chain uses TRBV29-1 and TRBJ1-1, with D hard to call. CDR3 length: 13 residues. V lost 6 bases to trimming and J lost 2 bases, with 13 bases between them. Germline assignment: CDR1 SQVTM and CDR2 ANQGSEA.

The sample holds a few counts of this clone. The chain is built from TRBV11-2 and TRBJ2-1; D is uncertain. V shed 5 bases and J shed 9 bases, with 14 bases lying between them. Germline CDR1 is SGHAT and CDR2 is FQNNGV. There are 13 residues in the CDR3. CDR3 nucleotide sequence: TGTGCCAGCAGCACGGGCCCTGGCGGTGAGCAGTTCTTC. The encoded protein is CASSTGPGGEQFF.

V gene TRBV5-1 combines with J gene TRBJ2-7, with TRBD2 identical over 9 bases. Germline values: CDR1 SGHRS, CDR2 YFSETQ. Losses at the gene ends were 5 bases for V and 4 bases for J; bases not matched to a gene: 4. The CDR3 length is 13 residues. The CDR3 loop reads CASRAGGLYEQYF. The CDR3 bases are TGCGCCAGCAGGGCGGGAGGGCTGTACGAGCAGTACTTC.

The chain is built from TRBV5-1 and TRBJ1-2; no clear D. Trimming removed 3 bases from V and 4 bases from J, with 16 bases in between. This CDR3 has 15 residues. Germline-derived CDR1 and CDR2 are SGHRS and YFSETQ. The CDR3 sequence: CASSSDRTAIYGYTF. CDR3 DNA sequence: TGCGCCAGCAGCTCCGACCGAACAGCTATCTATGGCTACACCTTC.

The rearrangement joins TRBV14 to TRBJ1-6; the D is unclear. CDR1 is SGHDN and CDR2 is FVKESK in the germline V gene. V was trimmed by 0 bases and J by 8 bases, leaving 11 bases between them. CDR3 length: 15 residues. In nucleotides, the CDR3 is TGTGCCAGCAGCCAAGAGCACCCCGTGTATTCACCCCTCCACTTT. This gives the protein CASSQEHPVYSPLHF.

V gene TRBV27 combines with J gene TRBJ2-7; no clear D. The CDR3 contains 12 residues. Trimming shortened V by 4 bases and J by 0 bases, and 4 bases separated the two germline ends. Germline lookup yields CDR1 MNHEY and CDR2 SMNVEV (reference sequence). DNA of the CDR3: TGTGCCAGCAGTTCTTACTCCTACGAGCAGTACTTC. This encodes CASSSYSYEQYF.

This clone was detected only once. This sequence joins TRBV7-9 and TRBJ2-5; TRBD1 matches 11 bases. Germline V CDR1 and CDR2: SEHNR, FQNEAQ (reference sequence). The CDR3 has 16 amino acids. V dropped 3 bases and J dropped 4; count of bases not matched to a gene: 7. This CDR3 is CASSFPGQGAPETQYF. CDR3 DNA sequence: TGTGCCAGCAGCTTTCCCGGACAGGGGGCCCCAGAGACCCAGTACTTC. The complete variable domain, with remaining parts taken from reference TRBV7-9 and TRBJ2-5, reads DTGVSQNPRHKITKRGQNVTFRCDPISEHNRLYWYRQTLGQGPEFLTYFQNEAQLEKSRLLSDRFSAERPKGSFSTLEIQRTEQGDSAMYLCASSFPGQGAPETQYFGPGTRLLVL.

This chain connects TRBV30 to TRBJ1-1; D unclear. The CDR3 contains 14 residues. The germline V gene has CDR1 GTSNPN and CDR2 SVGIG (reference sequence). V shed 5 bases and J shed 7 bases, with 20 bases lying between them. In DNA, the CDR3 is TGTGCCTGGGCTCTTGCGGGCATCGTTAGTGAAGCTTTCTTT. It translates to CAWALAGIVSEAFF.

The chain recombines TRBV19 with TRBJ2-7, with TRBD1 matching 7 bases. Trimming cost V 5 bases and J 2 bases; bases outside gene matches: 9. The germline gives CDR1 LNHDA, CDR2 SQIVND (reference sequence). The CDR3 is 15 amino acids. CDR3 residues: CASSLQGVAAYEQYF. The CDR3 DNA reads TGTGCCAGTAGTCTCCAGGGGGTCGCCGCCTACGAGCAGTACTTC.

V usage is TRBV5-4 and J usage is TRBJ2-3; 8 nucleotides agree with TRBD2. Trimming at V came to 3 bases and at J to 0 bases, leaving 6 bases not matched to a gene. Germline CDR1 and CDR2: SGHNT and YYREEE (reference sequence). The CDR3 totals 16 residues. The CDR3 region has the DNA TGTGCCAGCAGCTCTACAGCGGGAGCGAGCACAGATACGCAGTATTTT. Translated: CASSSTAGASTDTQYF.

V usage is TRBV5-1 and J usage is TRBJ2-5; 7 bases line up with TRBD1. This CDR3 spans 14 amino acids. V lost 0 bases and J lost 3; bases outside the gene matches: 2. Germline assignment: CDR1 SGHRS and CDR2 YFSETQ. As DNA, the CDR3 is TGCGCCAGCAGCTTGGTGACAGGGAAAGAGACCCAGTACTTC. Amino acids: CASSLVTGKETQYF.

V is TRBV7-5 and J is TRBJ2-6. TRBV7-5 is a pseudogene. This CDR3 has 17 residues. DNA of the CDR3: TGTGCCAGAACGCATAGGAGTAGACAAAGTCGGGCCAACGTCCTGACTTTC. Its protein is CARTHRSRQSRANVLTF.

This clone was picked up a small number of times. The genes are TRBV29-1 and TRBJ2-5; unclear D gene. Germline V gene lookup returns CDR1 SQVTM and CDR2 ANQGSEA. The CDR3 runs to 10 residues. V shed 3 bases and J shed 4 bases, with 3 bases lying between them. CDR3 coding DNA: TGCAGCGTTGAGGTAGAGACCCAGTACTTC. It translates to CSVEVETQYF. Based on the CDR3 plus reference TRBV29-1 and TRBJ2-5, the full variable domain is SAVISQKPSRDICQRGTSLTIQCQVDSQVTMMFWYRQQPGQSLTLIATANQGSEATYESGFVIDKFPISRPNLTFSTLTVSNMSPEDSSIYLCSVEVETQYFGPGTRLLVL.

This clone was recorded a few times. This chain joins TRBV28 and TRBJ2-1; 8 nucleotides agree with TRBD2. V gave up 7 bases and J gave up 7 bases; unmatched junction bases: 9. Germline V CDR1 and CDR2: MDHEN, SYDVKM. The CDR3 has 14 amino acids. As DNA, the CDR3 is TGTGCCAGCACCCCGGGGACTAGTTATAATGAGCAGTTCTTC. It codes for CASTPGTSYNEQFF.

This clone was detected only once. The rearrangement links TRBV27 to TRBJ2-7; no reliable D call. The CDR3 has 14 amino acids. Trimming removed 6 bases from V and 4 bases from J, with 16 bases in between. Germline assignment: CDR1 MNHEY and CDR2 SMNVEV (reference sequence). For the CDR3, the DNA is TGTGCCAGCAGGCCGGTGGGTGTTATTTACGAGCAGTACTTC. The encoded protein is CASRPVGVIYEQYF.

This clone appeared a few times. The V gene is TRBV19, the J gene TRBJ2-5; 10 bases fit TRBD2. V lost 5 bases and J lost 3; bases outside the gene matches: 9. The CDR3 extends over 16 amino acids. Germline CDR1 is LNHDA and CDR2 is SQIVND (reference sequence). The CDR3 protein is CASSSLRTSGKETQYF. For the CDR3, the DNA is TGTGCCAGTAGTTCGCTCCGGACTAGCGGAAAAGAGACCCAGTACTTC.

V and J are TRBV6-6 and TRBJ1-3; D is ambiguous. Germline V gene lookup returns CDR1 MNHNY and CDR2 SVGAGI (reference sequence). This CDR3 has 15 residues. V was pared by 6 bases and J by 4 bases, with 16 bases between. CDR3 DNA sequence: TGTGCCAGCAGAGCCGATCTTACGCGGGGAAACACCATATATTTT. Translated, it gives CASRADLTRGNTIYF.